The next 18 T cell receptor beta chains were all read from a single sample in a study of PD-1 blockade in classical Hodgkin lymphoma. Patients all relapsed after autologous stem cell transplantation, and there was variation in brentuximab vedotin exposure. TCRdb's copy holds only in-frame clones and misses some; the assay was immunoSEQ multiplex PCR. Of some 41,000 clones in the sample, around three quarters were seen once. Sequencing used peripheral blood mononuclear cells (PBMCs), obtained before the second cycle of nivolumab. The source is a human donor with classical Hodgkin lymphoma.

The chain carries TRBV27 and TRBJ2-3; TRBD1 agrees at 9 bases. Trimming took 6 bases from V and 5 from J; bases not matched to a gene: 3. CDR1 is MNHEY, CDR2 SMNVEV, per germline (reference sequence). This CDR3 spans 13 amino acids. The CDR3 reads CASRGQGRDTQYF. DNA for the CDR3: TGTGCCAGCAGGGGACAGGGCCGAGATACGCAGTATTTT.

The sample holds a few counts of this clone. V gene TRBV10-3 combines with J gene TRBJ2-7; D is uncertain. Between the trimmed V and J ends, which lost 3 bases and 5 bases, there was a span of 14 bases. Germline values: CDR1 ENHRY, CDR2 SYGVKD. The CDR3 loop spans 14 amino acids. The CDR3 sequence: CAISDVQGFDEQYF. The CDR3 bases are TGTGCCATCAGTGACGTCCAAGGGTTCGACGAGCAGTACTTC.

J is TRBJ1-6 and V is TRBV10-1, with D possibly being TRBD1 (5 bases). Germline assignment: CDR1 WNHNN and CDR2 SYGVQD (reference sequence). Between the trimmed V and J ends, which lost 8 bases and 7 bases, there was a span of 33 bases. CDR3 length: 20 residues. The DNA of the CDR3 is TGCGCCAGCGGGAAACAATACGGGCGGATTCTCCAGTGGGGCAATTCACCCCTCCACTTT. This translates into CASGKQYGRILQWGNSPLHF.

This chain connects TRBV18 to TRBJ2-1; weak D call: TRBD1 (6 bases). Trimming removed 2 bases from V and 7 bases from J, with 15 bases in between. CDR3 length: 15 residues. CDR1 KGHSH and CDR2 LQKENI come from the germline V gene. CDR3 residues: CASSPGSGAANEQFF. In DNA, the CDR3 is TGTGCCAGCTCACCAGGTTCAGGGGCCGCTAATGAGCAGTTCTTC.

The V call is TRBV30, the J call TRBJ1-1; possible D gene TRBD1, 6 bases. Per the germline V gene, CDR1 is GTSNPN and CDR2 is SVGIG (reference sequence). V was clipped by 3 bases and J by 11 bases, with 19 bases between them. This CDR3 is built from 13 residues. The CDR3 reads CAWRSGRGSGAFF. The DNA for the CDR3 is TGTGCCTGGAGGTCGGGCAGGGGCTCGGGGGCTTTCTTT. Drawing the rest from reference TRBV30 and TRBJ1-1, the complete variable domain is SQTIHQWPATLVQPVGSPLSLECTVEGTSNPNLYWYRQAAGRGLQLLFYSVGIGQISSEVPQNLSASRPQDRQFILSSKKLLLSDSGFYLCAWRSGRGSGAFFGQGTRLTVV.

The gene calls are TRBV4-3 and TRBJ1-2; D might be TRBD1 (5 bases). CDR3 length: 14 residues. CDR1 and CDR2 from the germline V gene are LGHNA and YSLEER. The V and J ends lost 0 bases and 4 bases respectively, with 9 bases between them. CDR3 DNA: TGCGCCAGCAGCCAAGACGCGACAGTCTATGGCTACACCTTC. The encoded protein is CASSQDATVYGYTF.

CDR3 nucleotide sequence: TGTGCCAGCAGCCCTTGGACTAGCGTAGGCAATGAGCAGTTCTTC. It yields the protein CASSPWTSVGNEQFF. The J gene is TRBJ2-1, the V gene TRBV9, with TRBD2 matching over 9 bases. The CDR3 consists of 15 residues. J lost 6 bases, V lost 4 bases, and 8 bases had no gene match. Germline loops: CDR1 SGDLS, CDR2 YYNGEE.

A few counts support this clone. A read error may produce the germline difference seen at one junction end. The chain is built from TRBV10-3 and TRBJ2-7, with 8 bases aligning to TRBD2. Germline V gives CDR1 ENHRY, CDR2 SYGVKD. The CDR3 spans 13 residues. CDR3 in DNA: TGTGCCGCACAACCTAGCGGGTCCTCCGAGCAGTACTTC. Encoded protein: CAAQPSGSSEQYF.

The chain is built from TRBV7-2 and TRBJ1-4; 9 positions match TRBD1. J gave up 10 bases and V 5 bases, and 8 bases lay outside the gene matches. CDR1 is SGHTA, CDR2 FQGNSA, per germline. The CDR3 consists of 14 residues. CDR3 in DNA: TGTGCCAGCAGCCAGGACAGGGGAGAGGTAAAACTGTTTTTT. Amino acids: CASSQDRGEVKLFF.

The CDR3 region is CAISGDRDIIYEQYF. Written as DNA, the CDR3 is TGTGCCATCAGTGGGGACAGGGATATCATTTACGAGCAGTACTTC. The chain carries TRBV10-3 and TRBJ2-7, with 9 bases fitting TRBD1. Trimming cost V 4 bases and J 4 bases; bases outside gene matches: 8. This CDR3 contains 15 residues. Germline values: CDR1 ENHRY, CDR2 SYGVKD.

The J gene is TRBJ2-7, the V gene TRBV11-2, with 8 bases that match TRBD2. Germline CDR1 and CDR2: SGHAT and FQNNGV. Trimming took 0 bases from V and 7 from J; bases not matched to a gene: 2. The CDR3 runs to 13 residues. For the CDR3, the DNA is TGTGCCAGCAGCTTAGATCGGGGGGGAGAGCAGTACTTC. It codes for CASSLDRGGEQYF.

This rearrangement joins TRBV2 to TRBJ2-7; no reliable D call. With 5 bases removed from V and 6 bases from J, the gap between germline ends came to 8 bases. Germline V gene data show CDR1 as SNHLY and CDR2 as FYNNEI. This CDR3 region has 11 residues. The CDR3 DNA reads as TGTGCCAGCAGTCTCACGGGCGAGCAGTACTTC. Protein product: CASSLTGEQYF. Combining the CDR3 with reference TRBV2 and TRBJ2-7 gives the whole variable domain EPEVTQTPSHQVTQMGQEVILRCVPISNHLYFYWYRQILGQKVEFLVSFYNNEISEKSEIFDDQFSVERPDGSNFTLKIRSTKLEDSAMYFCASSLTGEQYFGPGTRLTVT.

The rearrangement joins TRBV9 to TRBJ1-5; the D is unclear. The CDR3 is made up of 13 amino acids. The V gene's germline CDR1 is SGDLS and CDR2 YYNGEE. Trimming shortened V by 3 bases and J by 9 bases, and 13 bases separated the two germline ends. The chain's CDR3 is CASSGEGGLPQHF. CDR3 coding DNA: TGTGCCAGCAGCGGGGAGGGTGGCTTGCCCCAGCATTTT.

Only one count was recorded for this clone. The V gene is TRBV4-2, the J gene TRBJ1-5, with D unresolved. The CDR3 length is 13 residues. V shed 1 base and J shed 7 bases, with 8 bases lying between them. In germline, CDR1 is LGHNA, CDR2 YNFKEQ. CDR3 sequence: CASSQVSEQPQHF. Here the CDR3 DNA reads TGTGCCAGCAGCCAAGTATCCGAGCAGCCCCAGCATTTT.

The gene calls are TRBV27 and TRBJ2-2; no reliable D call. The CDR3 contains 15 residues. The germline V gene has CDR1 MNHEY and CDR2 SMNVEV (reference sequence). Trimming removed 6 bases from V and 0 bases from J, with 11 bases in between. The CDR3 loop is CASSIALTNTGELFF. The CDR3 DNA follows: TGTGCCAGCAGCATAGCCTTAACGAACACCGGGGAGCTGTTTTTT.

The J gene is TRBJ2-3, the V gene TRBV19; TRBD2 matches at 9 bases. This CDR3 has 16 residues. Germline V CDR1 and CDR2: LNHDA, SQIVND (reference sequence). With V trimmed by 2 bases and J by 4 bases, 7 bases remained unmatched. The CDR3 DNA is TGTGCCAGTAGTATACGGGCGGGGGGGAGAGCAGATACGCAGTATTTT. This codes for CASSIRAGGRADTQYF.

The CDR3: CASSLPPAGAGNTIYF. CDR3 DNA: TGTGCCAGCAGTTTGCCCCCAGCAGGGGCGGGAAACACCATATATTTT. The chain carries TRBV28 and TRBJ1-3; TRBD1 might be the D (6 bases). CDR1 and CDR2 from the germline V gene are MDHEN and SYDVKM. The CDR3 sequence is 16 residues long. The V end was cut by 3 bases, the J end by 4 bases, with 16 bases between.

There are a few counts of this clone. The chain joins TRBV4-2 to TRBJ1-2, with D unclear. Trimming took 1 base from V and 7 from J, leaving 4 bases between them. Germline CDR1 and CDR2: LGHNA and YNFKEQ. This CDR3 has 11 residues. CDR3 coding DNA: TGTGCCAGCAGCCAAGGTCGTGGCTACACCTTC. Translation gives CASSQGRGYTF.